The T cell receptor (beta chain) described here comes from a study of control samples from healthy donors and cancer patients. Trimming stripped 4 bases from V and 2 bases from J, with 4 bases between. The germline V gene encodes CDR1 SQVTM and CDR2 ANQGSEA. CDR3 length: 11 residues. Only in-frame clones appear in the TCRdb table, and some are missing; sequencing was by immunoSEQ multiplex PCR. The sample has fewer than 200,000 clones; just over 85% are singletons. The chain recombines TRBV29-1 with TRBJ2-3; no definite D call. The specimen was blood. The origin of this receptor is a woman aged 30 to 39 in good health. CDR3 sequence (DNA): TGCAGCGTTGCAGACACAGATACGCAGTATTTT. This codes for CSVADTDTQYF.